The 19 T cell receptor beta chains reported below all come from one sample, sequenced in a study of T-cell reconstitution after alpha-beta-depleted transplantation in children. This sample's TCRbeta library carried unique molecular identifier barcodes. TCRdb ran MiXCR on the PCR reads and lists one entry per CDR3 protein. This repertoire shows about 460,000 distinct CDR3 sequences, about 10% found once; its top ten account for 13% to 15%. The input for sequencing was PBMCs, mostly from graft donor cells, taken 180 days after TCRalphabeta/CD19-depleted stem cell transplant. These TCRs come from a female patient aged 2 to 10 who had a stem cell transplant for aplastic anemia, so the T cells may come from the graft donor.

This chain links TRBV11-2 with TRBJ2-1; no reliable D call. The CDR3 loop spans 12 amino acids. Germline V gene sequence: CDR1 SGHAT, CDR2 FQNNGV. With 5 bases removed from V and 5 bases from J, the gap between germline ends came to 7 bases. The CDR3 loop is CASSRTNNEQFF. DNA of the CDR3: TGTGCCAGCAGCCGTACTAACAATGAGCAGTTCTTC.

In its sample, this clonotype was seen many times. The genes are TRBV7-7 and TRBJ1-5; D is unresolved. V was trimmed by 9 bases and J by 3 bases, leaving 9 bases between them. CDR1 SSHAT and CDR2 FNYEAQ come from the germline V gene (reference sequence). The CDR3 covers 12 residues. The CDR3 spells CASTDHNQPQHF. CDR3 nucleotides: TGTGCCAGTACCGACCACAATCAGCCCCAGCATTTT.

The rearrangement joins TRBV4-3 to TRBJ2-3; the D gene could be TRBD1 or TRBD2 (5 bases each). The germline V gene encodes CDR1 LGHNA and CDR2 YSLEER. V was cut by 4 bases and J by 0 bases, with 20 bases left in between. The CDR3 is 18 amino acids. This chain's CDR3 is CASSPRTGPRPSTDTQYF. The CDR3 DNA reads as TGCGCCAGCAGCCCCCGCACGGGGCCCCGGCCCAGCACAGATACGCAGTATTTT.

This clonotype came up a few times. The V gene is TRBV6-2 or TRBV6-3, the J gene TRBJ1-5; possibly TRBD1 for D (5 bases). CDR3 length equals 17 residues. Trimming removed 0 bases from V and 4 bases from J, with 16 bases in between. Germline loops: CDR1 MNHEY, CDR2 SVGEGT. The CDR3 DNA sequence: TGTGCCAGCAGTTACTCACCGGGGCCGAGGATAAATCAGCCCCAGCATTTT. It specifies CASSYSPGPRINQPQHF.

The V call is TRBV28, the J call TRBJ2-7; 7 bases are a match to TRBD2. This CDR3 contains 16 residues. V lost 5 bases, J lost 2 bases, and 12 bases stayed unmatched. The germline gives CDR1 MDHEN, CDR2 SYDVKM. The CDR3 coding sequence is TGTGCCAGCAGTATAATGGCGGGAGCGCCCGCCTACGAGCAGTACTTC. Translation gives CASSIMAGAPAYEQYF. Variable domain in full (rest from reference TRBV28 and TRBJ2-7): DVKVTQSSRYLVKRTGEKVFLECVQDMDHENMFWYRQDPGLGLRLIYFSYDVKMKEKGDIPEGYSVSREKKERFSLILESASTNQTSMYLCASSIMAGAPAYEQYFGPGTRLTVT.

The V gene is TRBV10-2, the J gene TRBJ2-2; a weak D match, TRBD2 (7 bases). Looked up from germline, CDR1 is WSHSY and CDR2 is SAAADI. Trimming took 8 bases from V and 6 from J, leaving 10 bases between them. The CDR3 runs 12 residues. The CDR3 protein is CASQGGAGELFF. The CDR3 DNA reads TGCGCCAGCCAAGGGGGGGCCGGGGAGCTGTTTTTT.

The chain recombines TRBV19 with TRBJ2-7; D may be TRBD2 (6 bases). This CDR3 has 14 residues. The V end lost 3 bases, the J end lost 0 bases, and 9 bases lay between the germline ends. Germline V gives CDR1 LNHDA, CDR2 SQIVND (reference sequence). The CDR3 loop reads CASSIGGNSYEQYF. DNA of the CDR3: TGTGCCAGTAGTATCGGCGGGAACTCCTACGAGCAGTACTTC.

The rearrangement links TRBV20-1 to TRBJ2-5; the match to TRBD1 covers 7 bases. In germline, CDR1 is DFQATT, CDR2 SNEGSKA (reference sequence). The CDR3 extends over 12 amino acids. V was clipped by 5 bases and J by 5 bases; unmatched bases: 5. The CDR3 DNA reads TGCAGTGCTGACAGGGATAGGGAGACCCAGTACTTC. As protein: CSADRDRETQYF.

This clonotype was seen at least ten times. This chain connects TRBV29-1 to TRBJ2-5; weak D call: TRBD2 (6 bases). Germline lookup yields CDR1 SQVTM and CDR2 ANQGSEA. This CDR3 is built from 13 residues. The DNA for the CDR3 is TGCGCAGCGGGTGGGGTTGCTTTGGAGACCCAGTACTTC. Its translation: CAAGGVALETQYF.

The genes are TRBV20-1 and TRBJ2-2; D unresolved. The CDR3 runs to 16 residues. V shed 1 base and J shed 6 bases, with 18 bases lying between them. Looked up from germline, CDR1 is DFQATT and CDR2 is SNEGSKA (reference sequence). The CDR3 protein is CSARASMGFSPGELFF. Here the CDR3 DNA reads TGCAGTGCTAGAGCCTCAATGGGGTTCAGTCCCGGGGAGCTGTTTTTT.

The chain combines TRBV28 with TRBJ2-1; the D gene is possibly TRBD2 (6 bases). The length of the CDR3 is 17 residues. V was trimmed by 6 bases and J by 3 bases, leaving 21 bases between them. CDR1 and CDR2 (germline): MDHEN, SYDVKM. CDR3 in amino acids: CASRPLRGSGLYNEQFF. In nucleotides, the CDR3 is TGTGCCAGCAGGCCTCTCCGGGGGAGCGGACTCTACAATGAGCAGTTCTTC. Looking up the rest from reference TRBV28 and TRBJ2-1 gives the full variable domain: DVKVTQSSRYLVKRTGEKVFLECVQDMDHENMFWYRQDPGLGLRLIYFSYDVKMKEKGDIPEGYSVSREKKERFSLILESASTNQTSMYLCASRPLRGSGLYNEQFFGPGTRLTVL.

This clonotype was seen at least ten times. The chain recombines TRBV7-6 with TRBJ2-5; D not certain. The CDR3 totals 12 residues. CDR1 and CDR2 (germline): SGHVS, FNYEAQ. V was shortened by 5 bases and J by 7 bases, with 11 bases between the two germline ends. CDR3 in amino acids: CASSLGKRTQYF. CDR3 DNA sequence: TGTGCCAGCAGCCTAGGGAAGAGGACCCAGTACTTC.

The V call is TRBV7-9, the J call TRBJ1-2, with 8 nucleotides matching TRBD1. V lost 5 bases to trimming and J lost 4 bases; unmatched junction nucleotides: 9. Germline CDR1 and CDR2: SEHNR and FQNEAQ (reference sequence). The CDR3 has 15 amino acids. The CDR3 reads CASSLTGGNFYGYTF. The CDR3 DNA sequence: TGTGCCAGCAGCCTTACAGGGGGAAACTTCTATGGCTACACCTTC.

The chain joins TRBV29-1 to TRBJ2-7, with D perhaps matching TRBD1 or TRBD2 (5 bases each). Deletions cut 4 bases from V and 6 bases from J, with 13 bases between. Germline values: CDR1 SQVTM, CDR2 ANQGSEA. The length of the CDR3 is 12 residues. CDR3 in amino acids: CSVVGREREQYF. CDR3 in DNA: TGCAGCGTTGTCGGCAGGGAGCGCGAGCAGTACTTC.

This clonotype was detected only a few times. The chain joins TRBV20-1 to TRBJ2-3; D perhaps matches TRBD2 (5 bases). CDR1 and CDR2 (germline): DFQATT, SNEGSKA (reference sequence). Deletions cut 1 base from V and 2 bases from J, with 13 bases between. There are 15 residues in the CDR3. Here the CDR3 reads CSARVFRTYTDTQYF. The CDR3 region has the DNA TGCAGTGCTAGAGTCTTCAGGACTTACACAGATACGCAGTATTTT.

The chain uses TRBV29-1 and TRBJ2-3; 10 positions match TRBD2. The V gene's germline CDR1 is SQVTM and CDR2 ANQGSEA. The V segment lost 8 bases and the J segment 3 bases; nucleotides outside the gene matches: 8. This CDR3 has 14 residues. CDR3 sequence: CSLKLAGLTDTQYF. In nucleotides, the CDR3 is TGCAGCCTTAAACTAGCGGGATTGACAGATACGCAGTATTTT.

The rearrangement uses TRBV6-5 and TRBJ2-7; D is possibly TRBD1 (7 bases). The germline V and J ends were trimmed by 0 bases and 2 bases, with 14 bases remaining between them. The CDR3 totals 16 residues. Germline V lookup: CDR1 MNHEY, CDR2 SVGAGI. CDR3 sequence reads: CASSYSLEGAPYEQYF. For the CDR3, the DNA is TGTGCCAGCAGTTACTCTTTGGAGGGGGCCCCCTACGAGCAGTACTTC.

The V call is TRBV5-5, the J call TRBJ2-1; tentative D call: TRBD2 (7 bases). The CDR3 runs to 12 residues. Per germline, CDR1 SGHKS and CDR2 YYEKEE (reference sequence). V was clipped by 0 bases and J by 15 bases, with 13 bases between them. The CDR3 nucleotides are TGTGCCAGCAGCTTGGTGGGGGGGGGCTGGTTCTTC. This gives the protein CASSLVGGGWFF.

A few counts support this clonotype. This sequence joins TRBV6-5 and TRBJ2-1; D remains unclear. In germline, CDR1 is MNHEY, CDR2 SVGAGI. The CDR3 runs 14 residues. V lost 4 bases to trimming and J lost 6 bases, with 13 bases between them. The DNA of the CDR3 is TGTGCCAGCAGTTCCTATAGCACCCTCAATGAGCAGTTCTTC. Translating it yields CASSSYSTLNEQFF.